The rows below give T cell receptor beta chains drawn from one sample of a study of T cell responses to AZD1222 COVID-19 vaccine. TCRdb's table, derived via immunoSEQ multiplex PCR, lists solely in-frame clones and lacks some. The repertoire holds about 120,000 clones, about 90% seen once, with approximately 8% in the top ten. Sequenced here: peripheral blood, sampled 28 days after the second AZD1222 dose. All receptors come from an adult who received the AZD1222 COVID-19 vaccine. Both conserved end residues are part of each CDR3. The D gene is left open where the match is weak. A row's size may be missing; if present it is once, few, many or a size class.

V gene	D gene	J gene	clone size	CDR3 protein	CDR3 DNA
TRBV7-2	-	TRBJ1-2	-	CASSLYLTNGYTF	TGTGCCAGCAGCTTATATCTTACGAATGGCTACACCTTC
TRBV6-1	-	TRBJ1-5	-	CASSADGGWNNQPQHF	TGTGCCAGCAGTGCTGATGGGGGATGGAACAATCAGCCCCAGCATTTT
TRBV5-4	TRBD2	TRBJ2-7	-	CASSLGTSILGGEQYF	TGTGCCAGCAGCTTAGGGACTAGTATACTCGGCGGCGAGCAGTACTTC
TRBV7-6	-	TRBJ1-3	few	CASSPVIGSGNTIYF	TGTGCCAGCAGCCCTGTGATCGGGTCTGGAAACACCATATATTTT
TRBV7-2	-	TRBJ1-1	once	CASSLAGTKANTEAFF	TGTGCCAGCAGCTTAGCGGGGACAAAGGCGAACACTGAAGCTTTCTTT
TRBV19	-	TRBJ1-6	few	CASSPGINNSPLHF	TGTGCCAGTAGTCCAGGAATCAATAATTCACCCCTCCACTTT
TRBV19	-	TRBJ1-5	-	CASSTTQNQPQHF	TGTGCCAGTAGTACGACACAGAATCAGCCCCAGCATTTT
TRBV2	TRBD1	TRBJ1-5	-	CASSEGDRTNNQPQHF	TGTGCCAGCAGTGAGGGGGACAGGACAAATAATCAGCCCCAGCATTTT
TRBV5-6	TRBD1	TRBJ2-7	-	CASSLPWDSDSYEQYF	TGTGCCAGCAGCTTGCCTTGGGACAGTGACTCCTACGAGCAGTACTTC
TRBV24-1	TRBD1	TRBJ1-5	-	CATSDPGTGNQPQHF	TGTGCCACCAGTGATCCCGGGACAGGGAATCAGCCCCAGCATTTT
TRBV23-1	-	TRBJ1-1	-	CASSRSGRGATEAFF	TGCGCCAGCAGTCGATCAGGGAGGGGGGCAACTGAAGCTTTCTTT
TRBV18	-	TRBJ1-3	-	CASSPGTSLYSGNTIYF	TGTGCCAGCTCACCAGGTACCAGTCTTTACTCTGGAAACACCATATATTTT
TRBV18	TRBD1	TRBJ1-2	-	CASSPGQANYGYTF	TGTGCCAGCTCACCCGGACAGGCTAACTATGGCTACACCTTC
TRBV7-2	-	TRBJ1-4	-	CASSPEPATNEKLFF	TGTGCCAGCAGCCCTGAGCCTGCAACTAATGAAAAACTGTTTTTT
TRBV3-1/TRBV3-2	TRBD2	TRBJ2-1	-	CASSPRGVGLSYNEQFF	TGTGCCAGCAGCCCGCGGGGGGTCGGGCTCTCCTACAATGAGCAGTTCTTC
TRBV14	TRBD2	TRBJ2-5	-	CASSISGVQETQYF	TGTGCCAGCAGCATTAGCGGGGTCCAAGAGACCCAGTACTTC
TRBV7-2	TRBD2	TRBJ2-7	-	CASSLGAGLAGGEQYF	TGTGCCAGCAGCTTAGGGGCGGGACTAGCGGGAGGCGAGCAGTACTTC
TRBV4-1	-	TRBJ1-1	-	CASSDGQSNTEAFF	TGCGCCAGCAGCGACGGACAGTCGAACACTGAAGCTTTCTTT
TRBV6-5	-	TRBJ2-7	-	CASSYSFAPVYEQYF	TGTGCCAGCAGTTACTCGTTCGCTCCCGTGTACGAGCAGTACTTC
TRBV5-1	-	TRBJ1-3	-	CASSPGYRDTGNTIYF	TGCGCCAGCAGCCCCGGGTACAGGGACACTGGAAACACCATATATTTT
TRBV29-1	TRBD2	TRBJ2-1	-	CSVVPGRGGLNEQFF	TGCAGCGTTGTCCCGGGGCGGGGGGGCCTCAATGAGCAGTTCTTC
TRBV19	-	TRBJ2-7	-	CASSTRTNYEQYF	TGTGCCAGTAGTACCCGGACCAACTACGAGCAGTACTTC
TRBV29-1	TRBD1	TRBJ2-5	-	CSVEAPGQGETQYF	TGCAGCGTTGAAGCCCCGGGACAGGGGGAGACCCAGTACTTC